In its sample, the clone carrying this T cell receptor (beta chain) ranks as medium-sized (0.01 to 0.1%). What it binds is not known. Germline CDR1 DFQATT, CDR2 SNEGSKA (reference sequence). Trimming pared 5 bases from V and 3 bases from J, leaving 4 bases between. This CDR3 is 10 amino acids long. The data are from a study of vaccination and CD4 T cells after COVID-19. At the level of the study: The study drew post-COVID samples a median around 92 days after diagnosis (range 35 to 161).

As for treatment: roughly 11-day PBMC culture with coronavirus spike peptide pools or control peptides (ViraFEST assay). Scientists ran DNA taken from cultured CD4+ T cells through the Oncomine TCR Beta short-read assay for sequencing. MiXCR was run by TCRdb on the PCR reads, yielding one entry per CDR3 protein. The sample includes 16,000 or so distinct CDR3 sequences, roughly 45% of them seen just once. The chain employs TRBV20-1 and TRBJ1-2, with D uncertain. The source of this sequence is a human donor who had recovered from COVID-19. This material consisted of CD4+ T cells from blood, cultured in vitro, taken after SARS-CoV-2 vaccination. The CDR3 sequence: CSAGDYGYTF. CDR3 coding DNA: TGCAGTGCTGGCGACTATGGCTACACCTTC.